These T cell receptor beta chains were read from a single sample in a study of OX40 agonist ivuxolimab in advanced cancers. Clones were read by immunoSEQ multiplex PCR, and TCRdb kept only the in-frame ones, dropping some. The table includes 52,000 or so clones, 83% detected once. This material consisted of CD4+ or CD8+ T cells sorted from blood, taken in a trial of the OX40 agonist ivuxolimab. These receptors all come from an adult with an advanced solid tumor such as melanoma, head and neck, liver or kidney cancer. The CDR3 runs from the conserved cysteine through the conserved F or W. The D gene is left open where the match is weak. The size of a clone is reported for some rows only, either as once, few or many, or as a class for expanded clones.

J gene: TRBJ2-1; D gene: TRBD2; V gene: TRBV5-4; clone size: -; CDR3 DNA: TGTGCCAGCAGCGTAGCGGGGGGGATATACAATGAGCAGTTCTTC; CDR3 protein: CASSVAGGIYNEQFF
J gene: TRBJ2-5; D gene: TRBD2; V gene: TRBV7-9; clone size: -; CDR3 DNA: TGTGCCAGCAACTTCGGACTAGCGCAAAAAGAGACCCAGTACTTC; CDR3 protein: CASNFGLAQKETQYF
J gene: TRBJ1-2; D gene: -; V gene: TRBV7-9; clone size: -; CDR3 DNA: TGTGCCAGCAGCTTAAATCAGAACGATGGCTACACCTTC; CDR3 protein: CASSLNQNDGYTF
J gene: TRBJ1-6; D gene: -; V gene: TRBV25-1; clone size: -; CDR3 DNA: TGTGCCAGCAGTATGAAGCACAATTCACCCCTCCACTTT; CDR3 protein: CASSMKHNSPLHF
J gene: TRBJ2-1; D gene: TRBD1; V gene: TRBV19; clone size: -; CDR3 DNA: TGTGCCAGTGGACCACAGGGGATTGGCAATGAGCAGTTCTTC; CDR3 protein: CASGPQGIGNEQFF
J gene: TRBJ2-3; D gene: TRBD1; V gene: TRBV7-2; clone size: -; CDR3 DNA: TGTGCCAGCAGCCCGGGGACAGGGGGACCAGATACGCAGTATTTT; CDR3 protein: CASSPGTGGPDTQYF
J gene: TRBJ2-1; D gene: TRBD2; V gene: TRBV7-2; clone size: -; CDR3 DNA: TGTGCCAGCAGCTTAGTTCGGCGGGGGGGCCAAAATGAGCAGTTCTTC; CDR3 protein: CASSLVRRGGQNEQFF
J gene: TRBJ1-1; D gene: TRBD1; V gene: TRBV11-2; clone size: -; CDR3 DNA: TGTGCCAGCAGCTTTCCGGACAGGGGAGCTTTCTTT; CDR3 protein: CASSFPDRGAFF
J gene: TRBJ1-2; D gene: -; V gene: TRBV11-2; clone size: once; CDR3 DNA: TGTGCCAGCAGCTCAGTCCGACAGAGAAACTATGGCTACACCTTC; CDR3 protein: CASSSVRQRNYGYTF
J gene: TRBJ1-1; D gene: -; V gene: TRBV11-2; clone size: -; CDR3 DNA: TGTGCCAGCAGTCTACAGGTAATGAACACTGAAGCTTTCTTT; CDR3 protein: CASSLQVMNTEAFF
J gene: TRBJ1-1; D gene: -; V gene: TRBV11-1; clone size: -; CDR3 DNA: TGTGCCAGCAGCTTAAGGCTTGGGGGGGCTGAAGCTTTCTTT; CDR3 protein: CASSLRLGGAEAFF
J gene: TRBJ2-5; D gene: TRBD1; V gene: TRBV11-2; clone size: -; CDR3 DNA: TGTGCCAGCAGCTTAGGGGGGGACAGGGGAGAGACCCAGTACTTC; CDR3 protein: CASSLGGDRGETQYF
J gene: TRBJ1-2; D gene: TRBD1; V gene: TRBV18; clone size: once; CDR3 DNA: TGTGCCAGCTCACAGGACAGGGAAGCTAACTATGGCTACACCTTC; CDR3 protein: CASSQDREANYGYTF
J gene: TRBJ1-4; D gene: -; V gene: TRBV4-3; clone size: -; CDR3 DNA: TGCGCCAGCAGCCAAGGACGGGACCCAAGTAATGAAAAACTGTTTTTT; CDR3 protein: CASSQGRDPSNEKLFF
J gene: TRBJ2-3; D gene: -; V gene: TRBV7-2; clone size: -; CDR3 DNA: TGTGCCAGCAGCTTAACAGTGGGAAGCACAGATACGCAGTATTTT; CDR3 protein: CASSLTVGSTDTQYF
J gene: TRBJ2-7; D gene: TRBD1; V gene: TRBV28; clone size: -; CDR3 DNA: TGTGCCAGCGGGGACAGGGGTTGGCAGCAGTACTTC; CDR3 protein: CASGDRGWQQYF
J gene: TRBJ2-5; D gene: -; V gene: TRBV7-3; clone size: -; CDR3 DNA: TGTGCCAGCAGCTTAATAGGGGACCAAAGGGAGACCCAGTACTTC; CDR3 protein: CASSLIGDQRETQYF
J gene: TRBJ2-1; D gene: -; V gene: TRBV9; clone size: -; CDR3 DNA: TGTGCCAGCAGCTTCCGGGGGTCTTCCTACAATGAGCAGTTCTTC; CDR3 protein: CASSFRGSSYNEQFF
J gene: TRBJ2-7; D gene: TRBD1; V gene: TRBV5-1; clone size: once; CDR3 DNA: TGCGCCAGCAGCGAGGGCGTTCGGACAGGTGCCTACGAGCAGTACTTC; CDR3 protein: CASSEGVRTGAYEQYF
J gene: TRBJ1-6; D gene: -; V gene: TRBV30; clone size: medium-sized; CDR3 DNA: TGTGCCTGGAGTAGAACCAGGTCACCCCTCCACTTT; CDR3 protein: CAWSRTRSPLHF
J gene: TRBJ2-3; D gene: -; V gene: TRBV28; clone size: -; CDR3 DNA: TGTGCCAGCAGCCGAGGTGCCACAGATACGCAGTATTTT; CDR3 protein: CASSRGATDTQYF
J gene: TRBJ2-3; D gene: -; V gene: TRBV2; clone size: -; CDR3 DNA: TGTGCCAGCAGTGAAGGGGCGGGGGCCGCAGATACGCAGTATTTT; CDR3 protein: CASSEGAGAADTQYF